This passage covers 5 T cell receptor beta chains from one sample sequenced in a study of T-cell reconstitution after alpha-beta-depleted transplantation in children. Library preparation (for TCRbeta) was performed with unique molecular identifiers. TCRdb re-derived calls from the PCR reads in MiXCR, one entry per CDR3 protein. The table lists a few hundred thousand distinct CDR3 sequences, 23% of them singletons. The source material was PBMCs, mostly from graft donor cells, sampled 180 days after TCRalphabeta/CD19-depleted stem cell transplant. The receptors were sampled from a male patient between 5 and 17 years old who had a stem cell transplant for acute lymphoblastic leukemia, so the T cells may come from the graft donor.

This chain joins TRBV4-1 and TRBJ2-1, with 11 positions matching TRBD2. With 2 bases clipped from V and 8 bases from J, the junction kept 8 bases outside the gene matches. The CDR3 sequence is 16 residues long. CDR1 is MGHRA, CDR2 YSYEKL, per germline. The CDR3 loop reads CASSQILLAGDYEQFF. CDR3 nucleotides: TGCGCCAGCAGCCAAATTTTACTAGCGGGAGACTATGAGCAGTTCTTC.

This clonotype was recorded many times. The chain combines TRBV5-1 with TRBJ2-1; TRBD2 agrees at 7 bases. V dropped 0 bases and J dropped 3; count of bases not matched to a gene: 9. Germline V lookup: CDR1 SGHRS, CDR2 YFSETQ. The CDR3 sequence is 17 residues long. CDR3 sequence reads: CASSLGGLGGSYNEQFF. The CDR3 nucleotides read TGCGCCAGCAGCTTGGGGGGACTTGGCGGGAGCTACAATGAGCAGTTCTTC.

This clonotype was picked up a small number of times. V usage is TRBV5-1 and J usage is TRBJ2-7, with D tentatively TRBD1 (5 bases). Trimming removed 6 bases from V and 4 bases from J, with 8 bases in between. There are 11 residues in the CDR3. Germline values: CDR1 SGHRS, CDR2 YFSETQ. The chain's CDR3 is CASTSGYEQYF. DNA of the CDR3: TGCGCCAGCACCTCAGGGTACGAGCAGTACTTC.

This chain uses TRBV10-3 with TRBJ2-7; a possible D gene is TRBD1 (5 bases). The V end lost 6 bases, the J end lost 2 bases, and 17 bases lay between the germline ends. CDR1 is ENHRY, CDR2 SYGVKD, per germline. This CDR3 comprises 15 residues. The CDR3 protein is CAISPENRQPYEQYF. The CDR3 DNA reads TGTGCCATCAGCCCCGAAAATAGACAGCCCTACGAGCAGTACTTC.

This rearrangement joins TRBV27 to TRBJ2-7; 9 nucleotides match TRBD1. The V gene's germline CDR1 is MNHEY and CDR2 SMNVEV (reference sequence). The V and J ends lost 5 bases and 2 bases, in that order; junction bases with no gene match: 4. The CDR3 totals 14 residues. CDR3: CASSTGQGPYEQYF. The CDR3 nucleotides read TGTGCCAGCAGTACGGGACAGGGTCCCTACGAGCAGTACTTC.